A single sample gave rise to the 7 T cell receptor beta chains below, sequenced in a study of cytomegalovirus exposure and HLA in healthy donors (TCRdb year 2017). Receptor amplification or capture employed the immunoSEQ multiplex PCR assay. In its TCRdb copy, this immuneACCESS table keeps in-frame sequences only and misses some clones. Where compared with another copy, unresolved V genes explain less than half of these, and the others have no known cause. In all, the sample holds over 200,000 clones, and roughly 84% of those were seen once. Roughly 2% of the sample comes from the top ten. The material sequenced was PBMCs. The receptor source for this set is a woman aged 18 to 35 in good health and CMV-seropositive.

J is TRBJ2-7 and V is TRBV4-2; possibly TRBD1 for D (6 bases). The CDR3 is 12 residues long. Trimming took 1 base from V and 6 from J, leaving 7 bases between them. CDR1 is LGHNA, CDR2 YNFKEQ, per germline. In DNA form, the CDR3 reads TGTGCCAGCAGCCAAGGACAGGCCGAGCAGTACTTC. This codes for CASSQGQAEQYF.

The table lists this clone with a count of one. The chain links TRBV6-1 to TRBJ2-1; 7 nucleotides agree with TRBD2. Trimming took 2 bases from V and 2 from J; bases not matched to a gene: 3. This CDR3 comprises 15 residues. Germline V gene sequence: CDR1 MNHNS, CDR2 SASEGT. CDR3 DNA: TGTGCCAGCAGTGAAATGGGGAGGGCCTACAATGAGCAGTTCTTC. It translates to CASSEMGRAYNEQFF.

This chain uses TRBV6-1 with TRBJ1-5; D gene unclear. Germline values: CDR1 MNHNS, CDR2 SASEGT. The CDR3 sequence is 15 residues long. With 6 bases removed from V and 0 bases from J, the gap between germline ends came to 12 bases. The CDR3 spells CASRTTTNSNQPQHF. The CDR3 DNA follows: TGTGCCAGCAGAACAACCACCAATAGCAATCAGCCCCAGCATTTT.

This chain connects TRBV9 to TRBJ2-1; TRBD2 matches at 7 bases. With V trimmed by 1 base and J by 6 bases, 7 bases remained unmatched. Germline V gene data show CDR1 as SGDLS and CDR2 as YYNGEE. This CDR3 comprises 15 residues. DNA of the CDR3: TGTGCCAGCAGCGTACGGGCTAGCGGTCGCAATGAGCAGTTCTTC. Its protein product is CASSVRASGRNEQFF. Full variable domain (missing parts from reference TRBV9 and TRBJ2-1): DSGVTQTPKHLITATGQRVTLRCSPRSGDLSVYWYQQSLDQGLQFLIQYYNGEERAKGNILERFSAQQFPDLHSELNLSSLELGDSALYFCASSVRASGRNEQFFGPGTRLTVL.

The chain carries TRBV6-1 and TRBJ1-3; D gene ambiguous. V lost 3 bases and J lost 3, with 3 bases in between. This CDR3 region has 12 residues. The germline gives CDR1 MNHNS, CDR2 SASEGT. The CDR3 nucleotides read TGTGCCAGCAGTGAGAGTGGAAACACCATATATTTT. Protein: CASSESGNTIYF.

The rearrangement links TRBV28 to TRBJ1-4, with a weak D call TRBD1 (5 bases). The V and J ends lost 3 bases and 5 bases respectively, with 10 bases between them. The CDR3 is made up of 14 amino acids. Germline lookup yields CDR1 MDHEN and CDR2 SYDVKM. The CDR3 reads CASSLGHGNEKLFF. CDR3 DNA sequence: TGTGCCAGCAGTTTGGGGCACGGGAATGAAAAACTGTTTTTT. The full variable domain, in which reference TRBV28 and TRBJ1-4 provide the parts outside the CDR3, is DVKVTQSSRYLVKRTGEKVFLECVQDMDHENMFWYRQDPGLGLRLIYFSYDVKMKEKGDIPEGYSVSREKKERFSLILESASTNQTSMYLCASSLGHGNEKLFFGSGTQLSVL.

V and J are TRBV5-1 and TRBJ2-7; TRBD1 is a possible D gene (5 bases). V dropped 4 bases and J dropped 2 bases, with 16 bases sitting between them. The V gene's germline CDR1 is SGHRS and CDR2 YFSETQ. The CDR3 is 15 residues long. CDR3 sequence (DNA): TGCGCCAGCAGCCCACTAACAGACAGCACCTACGAGCAGTACTTC. It codes for CASSPLTDSTYEQYF.